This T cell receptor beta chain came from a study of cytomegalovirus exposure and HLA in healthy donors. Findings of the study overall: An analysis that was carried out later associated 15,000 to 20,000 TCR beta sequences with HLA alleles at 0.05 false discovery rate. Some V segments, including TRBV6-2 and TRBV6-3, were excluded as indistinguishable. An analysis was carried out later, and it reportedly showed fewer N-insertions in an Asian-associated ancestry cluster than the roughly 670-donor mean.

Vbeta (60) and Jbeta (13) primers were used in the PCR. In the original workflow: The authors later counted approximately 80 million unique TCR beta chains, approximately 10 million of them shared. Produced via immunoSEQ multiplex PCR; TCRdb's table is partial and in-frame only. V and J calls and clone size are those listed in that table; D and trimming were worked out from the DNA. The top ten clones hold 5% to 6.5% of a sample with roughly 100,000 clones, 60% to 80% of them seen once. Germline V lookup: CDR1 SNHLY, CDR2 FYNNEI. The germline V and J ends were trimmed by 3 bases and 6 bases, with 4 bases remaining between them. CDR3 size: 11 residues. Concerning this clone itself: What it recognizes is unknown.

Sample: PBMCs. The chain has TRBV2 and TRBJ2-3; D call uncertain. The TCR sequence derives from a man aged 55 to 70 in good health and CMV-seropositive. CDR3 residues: CASSDRDTQYF. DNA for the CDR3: TGTGCCAGCAGTGATCGGGATACGCAGTATTTT.